These 32 T cell receptor beta chains came from one sample sequenced in a study of identical twins. Via MiXCR, TCRdb re-called the 5' RACE reads, giving one row per CDR3 protein. The repertoire holds a few hundred thousand distinct CDR3 sequences, roughly 9.9% seen once, with 2.5% to 3.5% in the top ten. These records were also assigned to another study, of yellow fever vaccine responses in identical twins.

The sample taken for sequencing was PBMCs. These receptors came from a woman aged 18-30 years in good health.

This clonotype was observed a handful of times. This chain connects TRBV20-1 to TRBJ2-7; D gene unclear. Trimming left V 5 bases short and J 2 bases short, with 16 bases between. Per the germline V gene, CDR1 is DFQATT and CDR2 is SNEGSKA (reference sequence). The CDR3 has 14 residues. CDR3 sequence: CSALPETETYEQYF. The CDR3 DNA is TGCAGTGCTCTCCCCGAGACGGAGACCTACGAGCAGTACTTC.

This clonotype was seen many times. This sequence joins TRBV6-5 and TRBJ2-3; no definite D call. The CDR3 loop spans 11 amino acids. The germline V gene has CDR1 MNHEY and CDR2 SVGAGI. V lost 8 bases and J lost 5, with 8 bases in between. The CDR3 is CASLFRDTQYF. CDR3 nucleotide sequence: TGTGCCAGCTTGTTTAGAGATACGCAGTATTTT.

This clonotype was picked up many times. The chain employs TRBV29-1 and TRBJ2-2; D remains ambiguous. The CDR3 spans 12 residues. V was shortened by 6 bases and J by 6 bases, with 11 bases between the two germline ends. Per the germline V gene, CDR1 is SQVTM and CDR2 is ANQGSEA. CDR3 protein: CSVLDTSGELFF. CDR3 DNA sequence: TGCAGCGTGCTAGACACCTCCGGGGAGCTGTTTTTT.

The J gene is TRBJ2-7, the V gene TRBV10-3; 13 bases match TRBD2. The CDR3 runs 15 residues. The junction had 9 bases not matched to a gene; V was cut back by 6 bases and J by 7 bases. CDR1 and CDR2 (germline): ENHRY, SYGVKD. CDR3 DNA sequence: TGTGCCATCAGGGCCGGGACTAGCGGGGCCTCGGAGCAGTACTTC. Residues: CAIRAGTSGASEQYF.

The rearrangement joins TRBV20-1 to TRBJ2-5, with 11 bases identical to TRBD2. Trimming removed 1 base from V and 5 bases from J; junction bases left unmatched: 6. The germline gives CDR1 DFQATT, CDR2 SNEGSKA (reference sequence). The CDR3 extends over 15 amino acids. As DNA, the CDR3 is TGCAGTGCTAGAGCGGGACTAGCGGCCGGGGAGACCCAGTACTTC. Its translation: CSARAGLAAGETQYF.

The chain's CDR3 is CASSEKVLGGAVETQYF. The CDR3 region has the DNA TGTGCCAGCAGTGAAAAAGTATTGGGGGGGGCCGTGGAGACCCAGTACTTC. The chain carries TRBV2 and TRBJ2-5, with a tentative D call TRBD2 (7 bases). The V gene's germline CDR1 is SNHLY and CDR2 FYNNEI. Trimming took 2 bases from V and 5 from J, leaving 21 bases between them. The CDR3 totals 17 residues.

This clonotype was found many times. The chain couples TRBV6-2 or TRBV6-3 to TRBJ2-3; TRBD2 aligns across 9 bases. Trimming cost V 9 bases and J 2 bases; bases outside gene matches: 9. The CDR3 spans 15 residues. Germline V gene data show CDR1 as MNHEY and CDR2 as SVGEGT. The CDR3 sequence: CASKTSGSFTDTQYF. The CDR3 DNA is TGTGCCAGTAAAACTAGCGGGTCATTCACAGATACGCAGTATTTT.

This clonotype was picked up a small number of times. CDR3 residues: CAWSGGLAGYTDTQYF. As DNA, the CDR3 is TGTGCCTGGAGTGGCGGACTAGCGGGGTACACAGATACGCAGTATTTT. The chain combines TRBV30 with TRBJ2-3; 12 bases line up with TRBD2. Losses at the gene ends were 1 base for V and 2 bases for J; bases not matched to a gene: 4. Germline CDR1 GTSNPN, CDR2 SVGIG (reference sequence). This CDR3 is 16 amino acids long.

This clonotype has ten or more counts. The gene calls are TRBV5-1 and TRBJ2-3; the match to TRBD1 covers 10 bases. V gave up 4 bases and J gave up 6 bases; unmatched junction bases: 11. Germline lookup yields CDR1 SGHRS and CDR2 YFSETQ. This CDR3 is built from 16 residues. The CDR3 nucleotides are TGCGCCAGCAGCCCAACCCGGAGGACAGGGGGTGATACGCAGTATTTT. This sequence encodes CASSPTRRTGGDTQYF. Full variable domain (rest looked up from reference TRBV5-1 and TRBJ2-3): KAGVTQTPRYLIKTRGQQVTLSCSPISGHRSVSWYQQTPGQGLQFLFEYFSETQRNKGNFPGRFSGRQFSNSRSEMNVSTLELGDSALYLCASSPTRRTGGDTQYFGPGTRLTVL.

The chain is built from TRBV3-1 and TRBJ2-7; D remains unclear. V gave up 1 base and J gave up 3 bases, with 16 bases separating them. Per the germline V gene, CDR1 is LGHDT and CDR2 is YNNKEL (reference sequence). This CDR3 comprises 16 residues. The CDR3 region has the DNA TGTGCCAGCAGCCAAGGAGGTGGAGCCCCCCACTACGAGCAGTACTTC. Its translation: CASSQGGGAPHYEQYF.

The CDR3 sequence is CASSLGDRSNQPQHF. The CDR3 DNA follows: TGCGCCAGCAGCTTAGGGGACAGGAGCAATCAGCCCCAGCATTTT. This chain uses TRBV5-1 with TRBJ1-5; 8 bases map to TRBD1. Trimming took 2 bases from V and 1 from J; bases not matched to a gene: 2. Germline assignment: CDR1 SGHRS and CDR2 YFSETQ. CDR3 length equals 15 residues.

V and J are TRBV10-3 and TRBJ2-7; D is uncertain. Trimming stripped 2 bases from V and 3 bases from J, with 17 bases between. The CDR3 has 16 residues. CDR1 and CDR2 (germline): ENHRY, SYGVKD. In nucleotides, the CDR3 is TGTGCCATCAGTGAGGGAAGCTCCACCGTCAACTACGAGCAGTACTTC. Protein sequence: CAISEGSSTVNYEQYF.

The V call is TRBV5-1, the J call TRBJ1-1; the D gene is possibly TRBD1 (6 bases). Between the trimmed V and J ends, which lost 0 bases and 8 bases, there was a span of 11 bases. Germline V gene data show CDR1 as SGHRS and CDR2 as YFSETQ. The CDR3 runs 13 residues. The CDR3 coding sequence is TGCGCCAGCAGCTTGGGGACAGCCAACGAAGCTTTCTTT. Translated: CASSLGTANEAFF.

This clonotype turned up a few times. The gene calls are TRBV20-1 and TRBJ2-7; 9 nucleotides line up with TRBD2. Germline V lookup: CDR1 DFQATT, CDR2 SNEGSKA (reference sequence). V lost 4 bases and J lost 3; bases outside the gene matches: 4. The CDR3 runs 13 residues. CDR3 loop: CSAKVSGGYEQYF. CDR3 DNA sequence: TGCAGTGCTAAAGTTAGCGGGGGCTACGAGCAGTACTTC.

The chain carries TRBV6-5 and TRBJ2-4; the D is unclear. CDR3 length: 16 amino acids. CDR1 is MNHEY and CDR2 is SVGAGI in the germline V gene. Trimming removed 0 bases from V and 0 bases from J, with 9 bases in between. CDR3 sequence: CASSYSKLIAKNIQYF. The CDR3 DNA follows: TGTGCCAGCAGTTACTCGAAACTCATAGCCAAAAACATTCAGTACTTC.

The rearrangement joins TRBV12-3 or TRBV12-4 to TRBJ2-1; D perhaps matches TRBD1 (5 bases). The CDR3 loop spans 16 amino acids. The ends were cut back, 4 bases at V and 4 bases at J, with 17 bases in the middle. The CDR3 loop reads CASSSDPQGSYNEQFF. The CDR3 DNA reads as TGTGCCAGCAGTTCCGACCCCCAGGGAAGTTACAATGAGCAGTTCTTC.

This clonotype was seen a handful of times. The chain joins TRBV29-1 to TRBJ2-7, with D possibly being TRBD1 or TRBD2 (5 bases each). The CDR3 has 15 amino acids. The V end was cut by 0 bases, the J end by 3 bases, with 15 bases between. Per the germline V gene, CDR1 is SQVTM and CDR2 is ANQGSEA. CDR3 DNA: TGCAGCGTTGAAGAGTTCGGGACGTTGGGCTACGAGCAGTACTTC. Encoded protein: CSVEEFGTLGYEQYF.

This clonotype occurred a few times. This chain uses TRBV6-2 or TRBV6-3 with TRBJ2-7, with D unclear. Trimming removed 5 bases at V and 0 bases at J, with 14 bases between. The CDR3 has 15 amino acids. Germline V gene sequence: CDR1 MNHEY, CDR2 SVGEGT. CDR3 region: CASSPLGRRSYEQYF. The CDR3 nucleotides are TGTGCCAGCAGTCCCCTTGGGCGTCGCTCCTACGAGCAGTACTTC.

The CDR3 DNA sequence: TGTGCCAGCAGTTCGGGTGGACTAGCCCTAGGGACCCAGTACTTC. The encoded protein is CASSSGGLALGTQYF. This rearrangement joins TRBV6-2 or TRBV6-3 to TRBJ2-5; 8 positions agree with TRBD2. Germline CDR1 and CDR2: MNHEY and SVGEGT. There are 15 residues in the CDR3. V gave up 4 bases and J gave up 7 bases; unmatched junction bases: 11.

This clonotype showed up just a few times. The V and J genes are TRBV5-5 and TRBJ2-1; D not certain. In germline, CDR1 is SGHKS, CDR2 YYEKEE (reference sequence). The CDR3 covers 15 residues. The V and J ends lost 2 bases and 0 bases respectively, with 9 bases between them. CDR3 region: CASSLLLSSYNEQFF. In nucleotides, the CDR3 is TGTGCCAGCAGCTTACTTTTGAGCTCCTACAATGAGCAGTTCTTC.

Comments on this clonotype: A junction boundary mismatches the germline segment, possibly from a read error. The chain has TRBV27 and TRBJ2-7; a possible D gene is TRBD1 (5 bases). The CDR3 length is 15 residues. CDR1 and CDR2 (germline): MNHEY, SMNVEV (reference sequence). CDR3 residues: CASRVSGAANYEQCF. CDR3 DNA: TGTGCCAGCAGAGTGTCTGGGGCAGCAAACTACGAGCAGTGCTTC.

This clonotype was observed a few times. The rearrangement uses TRBV2 and TRBJ1-4; D gene uncertain. The germline CDR1 and CDR2 sequences are SNHLY and FYNNEI. The CDR3 is 14 residues long. V dropped 4 bases and J dropped 4 bases, with 10 bases sitting between them. DNA of the CDR3: TGTGCCAGCAGTGCGTCCGGCTTTAATGAAAAACTGTTTTTT. Translating it yields CASSASGFNEKLFF.

In DNA, the CDR3 is TGTGCCAGCAGTGCAGGTCCTAATTCCTACAATGAGCAGTTCTTC. Residues: CASSAGPNSYNEQFF. The chain couples TRBV6-4 to TRBJ2-1; D call uncertain. V lost 4 bases, J lost 1 base, and 11 bases lay in between. The CDR3 sequence is 15 residues long. Germline V gives CDR1 MRHNA, CDR2 SNTAGT.

The V call is TRBV5-6, the J call TRBJ2-7; D ambiguous. Germline V lookup: CDR1 SGHDT, CDR2 YYEEEE. The CDR3 runs to 13 residues. V was trimmed by 3 bases and J by 3 bases, leaving 10 bases between them. The CDR3 protein is CASSSRPVYEQYF. DNA for the CDR3: TGTGCCAGCAGCTCCCGCCCGGTCTACGAGCAGTACTTC.

This clonotype has just a few counts. The chain couples TRBV7-9 to TRBJ2-5; the match to TRBD1 covers 9 bases. Germline loops: CDR1 SEHNR, CDR2 FQNEAQ (reference sequence). The CDR3 has 17 residues. With V trimmed by 4 bases and J by 13 bases, 22 bases remained unmatched. CDR3 amino acids: CASSSNYHTGTGRGPYF. CDR3 nucleotides: TGTGCCAGCAGCTCGAACTACCACACCGGGACAGGGAGGGGTCCGTACTTC.

Comments on this clonotype: With a much larger clone just one base away, this may be a read error. J is TRBJ2-3 and V is TRBV12-3 or TRBV12-4, with D perhaps matching TRBD2 (5 bases). Trimming took 8 bases from V and 7 from J, leaving 7 bases between them. The CDR3 length is 10 residues. CDR3 sequence (DNA): TGTGCCAGCGAGGGAAATACGCAGTATTTT. This encodes CASEGNTQYF.

Many counts were recorded for this clonotype. The chain employs TRBV4-2 and TRBJ2-1; 8 bases match TRBD2. The CDR3 extends over 17 amino acids. Germline-derived CDR1 and CDR2 are LGHNA and YNFKEQ. V lost 0 bases to trimming and J lost 11 bases; unmatched junction nucleotides: 15. The CDR3 DNA reads TGTGCCAGCAGCCAAGAGTTCACGGCGGGGGGCGAAAATAAGCAGTTCTTC. Its translation: CASSQEFTAGGENKQFF.

This clonotype was counted at least ten times. The chain employs TRBV28 and TRBJ2-1; TRBD1 agrees at 8 bases. The junction had 1 base not matched to a gene; V was cut back by 6 bases and J by 0 bases. Germline loops: CDR1 MDHEN, CDR2 SYDVKM. The length of the CDR3 is 14 residues. In DNA, the CDR3 is TGTGCCAGCAGCACAGGGGGCTCCTACAATGAGCAGTTCTTC. It translates to CASSTGGSYNEQFF. The variable domain in full, with the rest retrieved from reference TRBV28 and TRBJ2-1, is DVKVTQSSRYLVKRTGEKVFLECVQDMDHENMFWYRQDPGLGLRLIYFSYDVKMKEKGDIPEGYSVSREKKERFSLILESASTNQTSMYLCASSTGGSYNEQFFGPGTRLTVL.

A note on this clonotype: A far larger clone lies a single base away; this is likely a read error. J is TRBJ2-5 and V is TRBV12-3 or TRBV12-4, with D possibly TRBD2 on 6 matching bases. The CDR3 extends over 13 amino acids. V gave up 9 bases and J gave up 2 bases, with 13 bases separating them. The CDR3 protein is CARSPGRQETQYF. The CDR3 nucleotides are TGTGCCAGAAGTCCAGGGAGGCAAGAGACCCAGTACTTC.

This clonotype showed up just a few times. The chain has TRBV2 and TRBJ2-1, with TRBD1 as a possible D gene (6 bases). The CDR3 length is 13 residues. The ends were cut back, 8 bases at V and 2 bases at J, with 10 bases in the middle. CDR1 is SNHLY, CDR2 FYNNEI, per germline. Here the CDR3 reads CASDRTAYNEQFF. As DNA, the CDR3 is TGTGCCAGCGATAGGACAGCCTACAATGAGCAGTTCTTC.

The chain uses TRBV6-5 and TRBJ2-7, with D tentatively TRBD2 (6 bases). Trimming cost V 2 bases and J 5 bases, with 13 bases left between them. The CDR3 contains 14 residues. Germline V gene data show CDR1 as MNHEY and CDR2 as SVGAGI. CDR3 protein: CASSYLRESNEQYF. DNA of the CDR3: TGTGCCAGCAGTTACCTCCGGGAGTCTAACGAGCAGTACTTC.

This clonotype appeared many times. The chain couples TRBV12-3 or TRBV12-4 to TRBJ2-5, with D perhaps TRBD1 or TRBD2 (6 bases each). There are 13 residues in the CDR3. Trimming shortened V by 7 bases and J by 5 bases, and 14 bases separated the two germline ends. Here the CDR3 DNA reads TGTGCCAGCACCCCCGGGGGCGTGGAGACCCAGTACTTC. Translation gives CASTPGGVETQYF.